This T cell receptor (beta chain) was sequenced during a study of blood T cell repertoires in COVID-19 (dated by TCRdb to 2018 to 2020). Regarding the complete study: Samples covering the acute and convalescent phases of COVID-19 were provided by collaborators in the United States, Italy and Spain. The prospective study material was composed of cDNA or gDNA derived from T cells, B-cell-depleted T cells, or PBMCs. Subjects who had been exposed to COVID-19, were actively infected with it, or had recovered from it provided the deeply sampled blood TCRbeta repertoires that made up the dataset. A freely available public database, intended as a resource for researchers studying the immune response to SARS-CoV-2, is where the repertoires were released. Samples were obtained from the ongoing ImmuneRACE study (first 160 participants) and from over 1,000 subjects provided by 6 global collaborators. A de-identified subject ID, COVID-19 status, age in years and sex were almost always included in the sample metadata. Where HLA class I and class II types were available, the types were taken from metadata supplied by the sample provider, not from assay-based typing.

The paper as a whole reports these results and caveats: The quantity of clinical and demographic metadata differed by source and by participant and was supplied without curation.

As concerns this clone: Its antigen target is currently unknown. Nothing much larger sits one base from this clone, and base qualities are not available.

One collaborating source in Seattle enrolled patients during active infection and followed them longitudinally through the course of disease. Collaborating institutions collected whole blood in K2EDTA tubes following their own protocols. For TCRbeta analysis, collaborator samples were shipped as frozen whole blood, as isolated PBMCs, or as DNA extracted from either sample type. Per the germline V gene, SQVTM is the CDR1 and ANQGSEA is the CDR2. Including cysteine and phenylalanine, the CDR3 has 15 amino acids. Only the CDR3 part of the read is kept: 45 bases, read in frame from the first base. Trimming accounts for 5 bases at V and 0 bases at J, while the number of junction bases matched to no gene is 5. TCRbeta CDR3 regions were amplified from genomic DNA using the immunoSEQ Assay, a bias-controlled multiplex PCR. Regarding the original processing steps: Nucleated cell counts per sample were estimated from amplification of reference gene primers within the assay. Sequence reads were collapsed and filtered to measure the absolute abundance of every unique TCRbeta CDR3 rearrangement. For each sample, productive Simpson clonality was calculated as the square root of Simpson's diversity index across productive rearrangements. TCRdb re-hosts the immuneACCESS table, in-frame sequences only. Its copies lack some clones; in the studies checked, an unresolved V gene accounts for under half of them, and the cause for the rest is not known. V, J and clone size derive from that table, while D and trimming were established from the DNA sequence. The sample table holds nearly 350,000 clones, of which over 80% were seen once. Around 6% of the sample comes from the top ten.

This clonotype was obtained from a woman aged 45 to 65 with COVID-19, enrolled during active disease. The rearrangement combines TRBV29-1 with TRBJ2-1; 9 bases in between match TRBD2. Sequenced: peripheral blood. CDR3 loop: CSVRSGGSSYNEQFF. The DNA reads TGCAGCGTTAGAAGCGGGGGGAGCTCCTACAATGAGCAGTTCTTC.